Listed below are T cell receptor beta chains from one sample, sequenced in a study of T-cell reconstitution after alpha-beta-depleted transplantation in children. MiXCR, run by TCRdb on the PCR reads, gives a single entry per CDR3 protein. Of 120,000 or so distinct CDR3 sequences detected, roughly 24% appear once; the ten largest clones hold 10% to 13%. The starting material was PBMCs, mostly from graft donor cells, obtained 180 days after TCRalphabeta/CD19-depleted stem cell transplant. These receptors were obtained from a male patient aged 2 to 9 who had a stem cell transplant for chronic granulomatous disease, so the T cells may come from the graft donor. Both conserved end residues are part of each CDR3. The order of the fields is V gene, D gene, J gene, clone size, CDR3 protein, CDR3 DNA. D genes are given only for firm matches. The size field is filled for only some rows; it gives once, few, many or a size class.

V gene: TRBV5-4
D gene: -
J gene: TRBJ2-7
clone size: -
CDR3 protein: CASSPKGSSYEQYF
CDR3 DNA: TGTGCCAGCAGCCCAAAAGGGAGCTCCTACGAGCAGTACTTC

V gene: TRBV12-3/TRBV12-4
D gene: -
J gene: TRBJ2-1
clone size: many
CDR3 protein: CASRRFTMQQFF
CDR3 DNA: TGTGCCAGCAGGAGATTCACAATGCAGCAGTTCTTC

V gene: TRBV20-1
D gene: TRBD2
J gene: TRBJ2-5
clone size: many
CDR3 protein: CSARDGTSSSGTQYF
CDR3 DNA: TGCAGTGCTAGAGACGGGACTAGCAGTTCAGGGACCCAGTACTTC

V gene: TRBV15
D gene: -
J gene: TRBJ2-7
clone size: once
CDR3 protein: CATSRDRGSGADF
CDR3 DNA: TGTGCCACCAGCAGAGATCGTGGGTCGGGGGCGGACTTC

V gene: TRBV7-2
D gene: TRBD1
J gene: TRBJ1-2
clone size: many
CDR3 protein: CASSWDRGLGYTF
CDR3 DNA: TGTGCCAGCAGCTGGGACAGGGGGCTTGGCTACACCTTC

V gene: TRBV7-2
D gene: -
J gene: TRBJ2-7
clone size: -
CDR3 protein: CASSLASDYEQYF
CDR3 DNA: TGTGCCAGCAGCTTAGCCAGCGACTACGAGCAGTACTTC

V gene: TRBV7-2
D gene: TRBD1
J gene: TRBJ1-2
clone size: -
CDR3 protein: CASSRTGDPYGYTF
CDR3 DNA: TGTGCCAGCAGCCGTACAGGGGACCCCTATGGCTACACCTTC

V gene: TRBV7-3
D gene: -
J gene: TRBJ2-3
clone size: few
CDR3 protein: CASSLQGGTDTQYF
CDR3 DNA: TGTGCCAGCAGCTTACAAGGGGGCACAGATACGCAGTATTTT

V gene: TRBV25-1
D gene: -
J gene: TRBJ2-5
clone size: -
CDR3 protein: CASSGRRITGETQYF
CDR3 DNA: TGTGCCAGCAGTGGCCGGAGGATAACAGGGGAGACCCAGTACTTC

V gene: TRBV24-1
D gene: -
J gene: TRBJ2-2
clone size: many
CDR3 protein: CATSGVMGYNTGELFF
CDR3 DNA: TGTGCCACCAGTGGGGTGATGGGGTACAACACCGGGGAGCTGTTTTTT

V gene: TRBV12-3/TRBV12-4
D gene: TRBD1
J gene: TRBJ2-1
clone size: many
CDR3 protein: CASSRTRTGDEQFF
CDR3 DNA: TGTGCCAGCAGTCGAACCAGGACAGGAGATGAGCAGTTCTTC

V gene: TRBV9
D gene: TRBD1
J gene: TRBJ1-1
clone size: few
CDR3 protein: CASSGGQGRYTEAFF
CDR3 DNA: TGTGCCAGCAGTGGTGGACAGGGGAGGTACACTGAAGCTTTCTTT

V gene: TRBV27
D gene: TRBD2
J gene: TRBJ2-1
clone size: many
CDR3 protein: CASSSSWTSGRNYEQFF
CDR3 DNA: TGTGCCAGCAGTTCATCTTGGACTAGCGGGAGAAACTATGAGCAGTTCTTC

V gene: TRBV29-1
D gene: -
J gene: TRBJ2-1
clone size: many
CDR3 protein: CSVGRASSYNEQFF
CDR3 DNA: TGCAGCGTAGGACGGGCTAGCTCCTACAATGAGCAGTTCTTC

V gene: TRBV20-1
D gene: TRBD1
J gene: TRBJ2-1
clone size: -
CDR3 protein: CSARGLGTVSYNEQFF
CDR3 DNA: TGCAGTGCTAGAGGGTTAGGGACAGTCTCCTACAATGAGCAGTTCTTC

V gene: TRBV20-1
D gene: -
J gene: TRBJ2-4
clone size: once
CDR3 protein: CSAYTGSKNIQYF
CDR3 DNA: TGCAGTGCTTACACGGGGTCTAAAAACATTCAGTACTTC

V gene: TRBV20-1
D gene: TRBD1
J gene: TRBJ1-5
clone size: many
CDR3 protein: CSALGQSGSGQPQHF
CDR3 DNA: TGCAGTGCGCTGGGACAGTCGGGTTCTGGTCAGCCCCAGCATTTT

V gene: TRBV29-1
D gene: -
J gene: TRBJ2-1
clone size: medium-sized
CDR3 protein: CSVVKIAYNEQFF
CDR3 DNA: TGCAGCGTTGTTAAGATAGCCTACAATGAGCAGTTCTTC

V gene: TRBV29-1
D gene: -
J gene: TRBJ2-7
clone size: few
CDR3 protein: CSVLTGWGAYEQYF
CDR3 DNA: TGCAGCGTGCTGACAGGATGGGGGGCCTACGAGCAGTACTTC

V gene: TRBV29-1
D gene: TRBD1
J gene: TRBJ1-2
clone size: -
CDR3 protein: CSVGPRTGRDYGYTF
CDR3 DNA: TGCAGCGTTGGCCCCCGGACAGGGAGAGACTATGGCTACACCTTC

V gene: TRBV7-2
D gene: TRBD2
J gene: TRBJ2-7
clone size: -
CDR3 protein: CASSPGTSGRGEQYF
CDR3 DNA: TGTGCCAGCAGCCCAGGGACTAGCGGGAGGGGCGAGCAGTACTTC

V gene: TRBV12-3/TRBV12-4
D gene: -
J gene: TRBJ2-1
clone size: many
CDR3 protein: CASSLNGGRNNEQFF
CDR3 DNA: TGTGCCAGCAGTTTAAACGGAGGGCGTAACAATGAGCAGTTCTTC

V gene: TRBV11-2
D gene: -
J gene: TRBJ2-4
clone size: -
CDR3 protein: CASSSGVGNIQYF
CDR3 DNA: TGTGCCAGCAGCTCCGGTGTCGGCAACATTCAGTACTTC

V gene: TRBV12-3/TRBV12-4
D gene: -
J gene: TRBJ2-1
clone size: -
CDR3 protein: CASTPLPSYEQFF
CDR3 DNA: TGTGCCAGCACCCCCCTTCCCTCTTATGAGCAGTTCTTC

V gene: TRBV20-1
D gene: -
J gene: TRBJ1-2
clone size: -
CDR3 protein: CSALLSALDGYTF
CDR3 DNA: TGCAGTGCCCTCCTGAGTGCTTTGGATGGCTACACCTTC

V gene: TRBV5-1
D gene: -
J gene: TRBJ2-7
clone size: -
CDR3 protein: CASSLAARQGSYEQYF
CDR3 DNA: TGCGCCAGCAGCTTGGCGGCGCGGCAGGGATCCTACGAGCAGTACTTC

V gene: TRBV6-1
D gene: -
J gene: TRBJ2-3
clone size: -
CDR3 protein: CASSPSWRGDTQYF
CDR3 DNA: TGTGCCAGCAGCCCGTCGTGGCGAGGAGATACGCAGTATTTT

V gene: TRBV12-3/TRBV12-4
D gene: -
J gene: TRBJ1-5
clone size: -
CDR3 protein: CASTDGGTNQPQHF
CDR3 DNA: TGTGCCAGCACCGACGGGGGGACCAATCAGCCCCAGCATTTT

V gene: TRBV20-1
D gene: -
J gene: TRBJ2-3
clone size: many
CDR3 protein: CSAPTPGKAYVQYF
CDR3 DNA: TGCAGTGCTCCCACTCCGGGAAAGGCATACGTGCAGTATTTT

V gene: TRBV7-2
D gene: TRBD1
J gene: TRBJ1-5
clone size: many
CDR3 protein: CASSFSLQGAGSNQPQHF
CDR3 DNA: TGTGCCAGCAGCTTTAGCCTACAGGGGGCAGGTAGCAATCAGCCCCAGCATTTT

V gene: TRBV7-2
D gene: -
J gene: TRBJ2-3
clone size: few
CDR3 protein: CASSDSGDTQYF
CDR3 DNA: TGTGCCAGCAGCGATTCCGGGGATACGCAGTATTTT

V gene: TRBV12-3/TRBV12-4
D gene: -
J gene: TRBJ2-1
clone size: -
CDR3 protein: CASTSRHGYNEQFF
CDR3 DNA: TGTGCCAGCACCTCGAGGCATGGTTACAATGAGCAGTTCTTC

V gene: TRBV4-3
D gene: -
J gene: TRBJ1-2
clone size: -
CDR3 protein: CASSQDGGSGGYTF
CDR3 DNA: TGCGCCAGCAGCCAAGATGGAGGGAGTGGCGGCTACACCTTC

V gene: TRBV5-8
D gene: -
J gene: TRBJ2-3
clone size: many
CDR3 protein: CASSLGPTDTQYF
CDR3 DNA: TGTGCCAGCAGCTTGGGGCCCACAGATACGCAGTATTTT

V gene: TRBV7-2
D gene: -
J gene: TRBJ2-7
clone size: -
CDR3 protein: CASSRASYEQYF
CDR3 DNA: TGTGCCAGCAGCCGCGCTTCCTACGAGCAGTACTTC

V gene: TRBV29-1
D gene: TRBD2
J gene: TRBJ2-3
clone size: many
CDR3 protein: CSGGLAGTDTQYF
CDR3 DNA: TGCAGCGGCGGACTAGCGGGCACAGATACGCAGTATTTT

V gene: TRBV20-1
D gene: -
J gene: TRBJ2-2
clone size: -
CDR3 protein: CSARGGATGELFF
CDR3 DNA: TGCAGTGCCAGGGGTGGCGCCACCGGGGAGCTGTTTTTT

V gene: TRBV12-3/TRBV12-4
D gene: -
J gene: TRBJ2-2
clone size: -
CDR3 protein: CASTTDEEAGELFF
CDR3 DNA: TGTGCCAGCACCACCGATGAGGAAGCCGGGGAGCTGTTTTTT

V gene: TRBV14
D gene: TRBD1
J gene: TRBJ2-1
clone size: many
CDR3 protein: CASSQRQGPYNEQFF
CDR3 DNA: TGTGCCAGCAGCCAGCGACAGGGGCCCTACAATGAGCAGTTCTTC

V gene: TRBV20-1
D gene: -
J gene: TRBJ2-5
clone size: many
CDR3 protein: CSARDHRETQYF
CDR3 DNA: TGCAGTGCTAGAGATCATAGAGAGACCCAGTACTTC

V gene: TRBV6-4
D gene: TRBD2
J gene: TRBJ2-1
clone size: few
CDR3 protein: CASSRPGLAGPLRSIGNEQFF
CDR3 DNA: TGTGCCAGCAGTAGACCGGGACTAGCGGGGCCGCTTAGATCCATAGGCAATGAGCAGTTCTTC

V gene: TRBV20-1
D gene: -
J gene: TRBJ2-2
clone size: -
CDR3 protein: CSARDPYPGLLAGELFF
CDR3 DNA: TGCAGTGCTAGAGACCCCTATCCAGGGTTGCTTGCCGGGGAGCTGTTTTTT

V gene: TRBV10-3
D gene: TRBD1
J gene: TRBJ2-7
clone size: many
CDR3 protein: CAIGEDRVDEQYF
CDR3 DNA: TGTGCCATCGGGGAGGACAGGGTAGACGAGCAGTACTTC